The entry below gives a single T cell receptor (beta chain) sequence along with its context. This record comes from a study of T cell changes during pregnancy in multiple sclerosis. Trimming took 3 bases from V and 6 from J, leaving 19 bases between them. Germline V gene data show CDR1 as GTSNPN and CDR2 as SVGIG (reference sequence). This CDR3 is built from 15 residues. Sequencing used immunoSEQ multiplex PCR; TCRdb keeps in-frame clones, though not all of them. The data hold about 120,000 clones, with roughly 92% observed a single time. The specimen was peripheral blood, collected before pregnancy. This sequence originates from a female donor with multiple sclerosis, enrolled in a pregnancy study. The chain recombines TRBV30 with TRBJ2-3; a possible D gene is TRBD1 (6 bases). The CDR3 DNA sequence: TGTGCCTGGAGACGCGGACAGCGTAGGGGGGATACGCAGTATTTT. Its translation: CAWRRGQRRGDTQYF.